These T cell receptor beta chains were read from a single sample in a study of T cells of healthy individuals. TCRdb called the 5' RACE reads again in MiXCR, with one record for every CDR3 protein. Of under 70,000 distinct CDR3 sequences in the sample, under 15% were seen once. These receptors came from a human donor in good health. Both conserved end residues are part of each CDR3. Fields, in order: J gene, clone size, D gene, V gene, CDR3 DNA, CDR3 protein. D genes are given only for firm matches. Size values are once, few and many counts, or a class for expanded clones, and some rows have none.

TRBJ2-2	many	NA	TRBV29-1	TGCAGCGTTGAAAACACCGGGGAGCTGTTTTTT	CSVENTGELFF
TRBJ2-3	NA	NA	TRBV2	TGTGCCAGCAAGCAAGGGTTCGATACGCAGTATTTT	CASKQGFDTQYF
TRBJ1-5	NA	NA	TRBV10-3	TGTGCCATCAGCGGGACTAATCAGCCCCAGCATTTT	CAISGTNQPQHF
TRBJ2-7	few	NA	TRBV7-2	TGTGCCAGCAGCTTACGGTCCGGGGACCCCTACGAGCAGTACTTC	CASSLRSGDPYEQYF
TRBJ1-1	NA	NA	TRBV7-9	TGTGCCAGCAGCGAAGTGGGAAACACTGAAGCTTTCTTT	CASSEVGNTEAFF
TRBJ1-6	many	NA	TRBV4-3	TGCGCCAGCAGCCAGGCTACGAATCGAAAGGATTCACCCCTCCACTTT	CASSQATNRKDSPLHF
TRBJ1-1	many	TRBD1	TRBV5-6	TGTGCCAGCAGCCGGACAGGCCTGCGGAGGGGGACTGAAGCTTTCTTT	CASSRTGLRRGTEAFF
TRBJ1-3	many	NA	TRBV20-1	TGCAGTGCTAGAGCAGGGTCTGGAAACACCATATATTTT	CSARAGSGNTIYF
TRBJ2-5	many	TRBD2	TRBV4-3	TGCGCCAGCAGTCCGAAGACGCTAGCGGAAACCTACCAAGAGACCCAGTACTTC	CASSPKTLAETYQETQYF
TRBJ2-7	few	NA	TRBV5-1	TGCGCCAGCAGCTTGGAGATTTTACGAGCGCAGTACTTC	CASSLEILRAQYF
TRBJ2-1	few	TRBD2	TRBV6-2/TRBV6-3	TGTGCCAGCAGACCGACTAGCGGGGCACTTTACAATGAGCAGTTCTTC	CASRPTSGALYNEQFF
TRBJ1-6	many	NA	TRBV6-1	TGTGCCAGCCGAAACGAGATGTCAGTTCCACCCCTCCACTTT	CASRNEMSVPPLHF
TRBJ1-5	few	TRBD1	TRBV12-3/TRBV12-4	TGTGCCAGCACCAGGACAGGGGATCAGCCCCAGCATTTT	CASTRTGDQPQHF
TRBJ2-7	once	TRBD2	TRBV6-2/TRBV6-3	TGTGCCAGCACCCGACTAGCGGGGGCCTACGAGCAGTACTTC	CASTRLAGAYEQYF
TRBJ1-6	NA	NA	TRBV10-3	TGTGCCATCACAGGGGAGGCTAATTCACCCCTCCACTTT	CAITGEANSPLHF
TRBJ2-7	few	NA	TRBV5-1	TGCGCCAGCAGCTTGGACAAGACCTACGAGCAGTACTTC	CASSLDKTYEQYF
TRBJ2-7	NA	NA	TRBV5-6	TGTGCCAGCAACACAAAGAATGCGTTCTCCTACGAGCAGTACTTC	CASNTKNAFSYEQYF
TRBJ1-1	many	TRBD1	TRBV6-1	TGTGCCAGCAGTCCTCTCCGGACAGGGAACACTGAAGCTTTCTTT	CASSPLRTGNTEAFF
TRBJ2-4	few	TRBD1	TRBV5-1	TGCGCCAGCAGCCGACAGGGGCACCAAAACATTCAGTACTTC	CASSRQGHQNIQYF
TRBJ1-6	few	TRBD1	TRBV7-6	TGTGCCAGCCCAGACGACAGGGTTCTCTATAATTCACCCCTCCACTTT	CASPDDRVLYNSPLHF
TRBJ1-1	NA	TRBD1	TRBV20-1	TGCAGTGCTAAAAGTCCTGGGGACAGGGGGCGTGAGACTGAAGCTTTCTTT	CSAKSPGDRGRETEAFF
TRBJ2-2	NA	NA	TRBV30	TGTGCCTGGCGTCCCCTAGACACCGGGGAGCTGTTTTTT	CAWRPLDTGELFF
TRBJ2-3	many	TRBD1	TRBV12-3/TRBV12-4	TGTGCCAGCAGTCTGGGACAGAGCAAGCCTATCTTAAGCACAGATACGCAGTATTTT	CASSLGQSKPILSTDTQYF
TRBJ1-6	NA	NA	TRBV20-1	TGCAGTGCCCGACAGCAGCCTAATTCACCCCTCCACTTT	CSARQQPNSPLHF
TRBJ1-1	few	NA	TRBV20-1	TGCAGTGCTAGAGCCACCCGGGGCAGGGGCTACTATGAAGCTTTCTTT	CSARATRGRGYYEAFF
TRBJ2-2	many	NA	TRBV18	TGTGCCAGCTCACCACCGATACGACCGACCACCGGGGAGCTGTTTTTT	CASSPPIRPTTGELFF
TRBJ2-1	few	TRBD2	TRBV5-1	TGCGCCAGCCGGATAGCGGGACACAATGAGCAGTTCTTC	CASRIAGHNEQFF
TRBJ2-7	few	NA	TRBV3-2	TGTGCCAGCAGCCACCATCCTAAGGAACTAGCGGACTACGAGCAGTACTTC	CASSHHPKELADYEQYF
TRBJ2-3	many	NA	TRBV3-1	TGTGCCAGCAGCCAATCAGATACGCAGTATTTT	CASSQSDTQYF
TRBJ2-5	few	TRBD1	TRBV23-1	TGCGCCAGCAGTCAATCATCCCAGGGGGCTAGGGAGACCCAGTACTTC	CASSQSSQGARETQYF
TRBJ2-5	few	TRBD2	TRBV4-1	TGCGCCAGCAGCCAAGGGACTAGCGGGAATTATGAGACCCAGTACTTC	CASSQGTSGNYETQYF
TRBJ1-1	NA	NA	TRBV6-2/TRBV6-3	TGTGCCAGCAGTGTGATAAGGGGCACTGAAGCTTTCTTT	CASSVIRGTEAFF
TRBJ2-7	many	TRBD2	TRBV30	TGTGCCTTCAACGGACTAGCGGGGCAAGGAGAGCAGTACTTC	CAFNGLAGQGEQYF
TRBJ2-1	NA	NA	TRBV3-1	TGTGCCAGCAGCCCGACCGACAATGAGCAGTTCTTC	CASSPTDNEQFF
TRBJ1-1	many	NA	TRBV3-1	TGTGCCAGCAGCCAGGAGGGGAAAGCTTTCTTT	CASSQEGKAFF
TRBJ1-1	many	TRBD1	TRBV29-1	TGCAGCGGACAGGGAAGCGGTGGTACTGAAGCTTTCTTT	CSGQGSGGTEAFF
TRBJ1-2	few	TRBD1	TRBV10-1	TGCGCCAGCAGTGTCGACAGGGGTAGCGGCTACACCTTC	CASSVDRGSGYTF
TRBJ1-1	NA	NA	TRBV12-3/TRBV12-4	TGTGCCAGCAGTTTTCGGACGAGAAACACTGAAGCTTTCTTT	CASSFRTRNTEAFF
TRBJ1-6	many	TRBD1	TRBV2	TGTGCCAGCAGGAGACAGGGGAGGTCTAGCTCACCCCTCCACTTT	CASRRQGRSSSPLHF
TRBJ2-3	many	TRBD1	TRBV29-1	TGCAGCGTTCCCAGAGGCTCAGGGACAGGGATGGCCACAGATACGCAGTATTTT	CSVPRGSGTGMATDTQYF
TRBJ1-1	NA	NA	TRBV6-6	TGTGCCAGCCTACAAGGGGACCGTGAAGCTTTCTTT	CASLQGDREAFF
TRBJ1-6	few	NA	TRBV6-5	TGTGCCAGCAGTACAGGGCGAGTTTCACCCCTCCACTTT	CASSTGRVSPLHF
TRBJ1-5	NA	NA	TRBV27	TGTGCCAGCAGTTTCCCCTGTCGGGGAATCAGCCCCCAGCATTTT	CASSFPCRGISPQHF
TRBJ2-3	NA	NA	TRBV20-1	TGCAGTGCTACCAGAGGCTCTAGCACAGATACGCAGTATTTT	CSATRGSSTDTQYF
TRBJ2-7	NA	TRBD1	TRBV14	TGTGCCAGCAGCCCATGGGACAGGGGATCCTACGAGCAGTACTTC	CASSPWDRGSYEQYF
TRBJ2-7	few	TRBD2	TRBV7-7	TGTGCCAGCAGCCCGCAGGGAGGGTACGAGCAGTACTTC	CASSPQGGYEQYF
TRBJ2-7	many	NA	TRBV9	TGTGCCAGCAGCGTAGATCAGGCTTCCTACGAGCAGTACTTC	CASSVDQASYEQYF
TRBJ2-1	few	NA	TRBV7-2	TGTGCCAGCAGCTTAGCGCCCCCGGAGCAGTTCTTC	CASSLAPPEQFF
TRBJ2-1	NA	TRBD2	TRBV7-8	TGTGCCAGCAGCGACGGGTTTCCGGGACTAGCGGGAGTTGAGCAGTTCTTC	CASSDGFPGLAGVEQFF
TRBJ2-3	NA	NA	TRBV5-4	TGTGCCAGCAGCTCGGGTTACACGCAGTATTTT	CASSSGYTQYF
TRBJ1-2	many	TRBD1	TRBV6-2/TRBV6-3	TGTGCCAGCAGTTACAGACGGGACAGTAACTATGGCTACACCTTC	CASSYRRDSNYGYTF
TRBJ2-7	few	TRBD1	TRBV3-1	TGTGCCAGCACCTCAGGGCAGGGGGCGTACGAGCAGTACTTC	CASTSGQGAYEQYF
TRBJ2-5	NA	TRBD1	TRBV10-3	TGTGCCATCAGCCAACTAAAGACAGGGGAAGAGACCCAGTACTTC	CAISQLKTGEETQYF
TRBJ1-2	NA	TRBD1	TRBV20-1	TGCAGTGCGATAAACCTCGGGACAGGGGGTGGCTACACCTTC	CSAINLGTGGGYTF
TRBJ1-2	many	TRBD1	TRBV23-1	TGCGCCAGAGCCGAGGACAGGGGGTTTTTCTATGGCTACACCTTC	CARAEDRGFFYGYTF
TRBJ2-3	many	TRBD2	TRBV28	TGTGCCAGCAGTTTCGGGACTACTAGCACAGATACGCAGTATTTT	CASSFGTTSTDTQYF
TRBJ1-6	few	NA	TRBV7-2	TGTGCCAGCAGCCAAGACTCACCCCTCCACTTT	CASSQDSPLHF
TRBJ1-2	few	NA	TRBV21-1	TGTGCCAGCAGCAAAGTCGATTCTGGCTACACCTTC	CASSKVDSGYTF
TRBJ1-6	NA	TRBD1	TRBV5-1	TGCGCCAGCAGCTTACAAGGGACAGGGAGTAATTCACCCCTCCACTTT	CASSLQGTGSNSPLHF
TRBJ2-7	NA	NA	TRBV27	TGTGCCAGCAGTTTAAGTTTGGGGGCGCGGTACGAGCAGTACTTC	CASSLSLGARYEQYF